The subject of this entry is one T cell receptor (beta chain). Time point here: patch test 1, 2 weeks after DPC sensitization. Sample treatment: therapeutic diphenylcyclopropenone sensitization with weekly scalp DPC. At every patch-test visit, blood was drawn before the patch test was applied. The sample comes from a study of human T cells and chemical hapten exposure. In the study overall: Across its approximately 25 weeks, the study gave patients weekly diphenylcyclopropenone doses to the scalp.

TCRdb reprocessed the RACE reads with MiXCR, giving one entry per CDR3 protein. The sample carries 350,000 or so distinct CDR3 sequences, under 8% recorded once. The sample in question was whole blood, obtained in connection with sensitization to the hapten diphenylcyclopropenone (DPC). The sequence was obtained from a woman aged 18-30 years with alopecia areata. Some clones in this sample may be carry-over from other donors' samples.

As DNA, the CDR3 is TGTGCCAGCAGCCAAGATTTAGCGGGGGACTACGAGCAGTACTTC. Translation: CASSQDLAGDYEQYF. The chain couples TRBV4-2 to TRBJ2-7, with 9 bases that match TRBD2. J was trimmed by 3 bases and V by 0 bases; bases with no gene match: 3. The CDR3 is 15 residues long. Germline-derived CDR1 and CDR2 are LGHNA and YNFKEQ.